A selection of T cell receptor beta chains follows, all from one sample in a study of T cell responses to AZD1222 COVID-19 vaccine. The repertoire was sequenced with immunoSEQ multiplex PCR; TCRdb's copy has only in-frame clones and lacks some. The sample lists about 84,000 clones; about 83% were seen once. Source: peripheral blood, taken 28 days after the second AZD1222 dose. The receptors shown here come from an adult who received the AZD1222 COVID-19 vaccine. Both conserved end residues are part of each CDR3. The order of the fields is CDR3 DNA, CDR3 protein, CDR3 length, D gene, J gene, clone size, V gene. D genes are given only for firm matches. Size is stated for part of the rows, as once, few or many counts, or as a class when the clone is expanded.

TGTGCCAGCTCACCCTCCAGGGATCAGCCCCAGCATTTT | CASSPSRDQPQHF | 13 | . | TRBJ1-5 | . | TRBV18
TGTGCCAGCAGCCCGACCCAGGACTCTGGAAACACCATATATTTT | CASSPTQDSGNTIYF | 15 | . | TRBJ1-3 | . | TRBV7-8
TGTGCCAGCTCTCCAGACAGGAACTATGGCTACACCTTC | CASSPDRNYGYTF | 13 | . | TRBJ1-2 | . | TRBV18
TGTGCCACCAGTGACCTTAGGACTAGCGGGGATACGCAGTATTTT | CATSDLRTSGDTQYF | 15 | TRBD2 | TRBJ2-3 | . | TRBV24-1
TGTGCCAGCAGTTACTCGGTTTCTCCGCTCTACGAGCAGTACTTC | CASSYSVSPLYEQYF | 15 | . | TRBJ2-7 | . | TRBV6-5
TGTGCCAGCAGTTTACGGACAGGGACCGGCTACACCTTC | CASSLRTGTGYTF | 13 | TRBD1 | TRBJ1-2 | . | TRBV6-2/TRBV6-3
TGTGCCAGCAGTTACTCCACTAAGCACCCCGGCTCCTACAATGAGCAGTTCTTC | CASSYSTKHPGSYNEQFF | 18 | . | TRBJ2-1 | . | TRBV6-2/TRBV6-3
TGTGCCAGTAGTATGCCCGTCGGCTCTGGAAACACCATATATTTT | CASSMPVGSGNTIYF | 15 | . | TRBJ1-3 | . | TRBV19
TGTGCCATCAGTGCCACGGTGGGGGCCCAGGGGCCCCCTTCGAGCGGGGAGCTGTTTTTT | CAISATVGAQGPPSSGELFF | 20 | . | TRBJ2-2 | few | TRBV10-3
TGTGCCAGCAGCAGAAGCACAGATACGCAGTATTTT | CASSRSTDTQYF | 12 | . | TRBJ2-3 | . | TRBV5-8
TGCGCCAGCAGCCTTAGTCCCGTGTGGTTGCTGGATGAGCAGTTCTTC | CASSLSPVWLLDEQFF | 16 | . | TRBJ2-1 | . | TRBV5-1
TGTGCCACCAGCGGCCTACAGGGGGCGACAGATACGCAGTATTTT | CATSGLQGATDTQYF | 15 | TRBD1 | TRBJ2-3 | . | TRBV15
TGTGCCAGCAGCTTCGGCCGGAACACTGAAGCTTTCTTT | CASSFGRNTEAFF | 13 | . | TRBJ1-1 | . | TRBV11-2
TGTGCCAGCTCACCCGGGGACAGAGAGTATGGCTACACCTTC | CASSPGDREYGYTF | 14 | TRBD1 | TRBJ1-2 | . | TRBV18
TGTGCCAGCAGCTTTCGGGGAAGCACAGATACGCAGTATTTT | CASSFRGSTDTQYF | 14 | . | TRBJ2-3 | . | TRBV5-6
TGTGCCAGCAGTGAATCCCCTAGCGGGGGGTCCTACGAGCAGTACTTC | CASSESPSGGSYEQYF | 16 | TRBD2 | TRBJ2-7 | medium-sized | TRBV2
TGTGCCAGCTCCAAACAAGACAGGGGGCCTGAAGCTTTCTTT | CASSKQDRGPEAFF | 14 | TRBD1 | TRBJ1-1 | . | TRBV18
TGTGCCAGCAGCTTCCCTACTAGACTAGCTGCAAACACCGGGGAGCTGTTTTTT | CASSFPTRLAANTGELFF | 18 | TRBD2 | TRBJ2-2 | . | TRBV11-2
TGTGCCAGCTCACCAGCCGGGCCCGGGGATAGGCCCCAGCATTTT | CASSPAGPGDRPQHF | 15 | . | TRBJ1-5 | . | TRBV18
TGTGCCAGCAGCTTAGCCAGCGGGTCCGGCGATGAGCAGTTCTTC | CASSLASGSGDEQFF | 15 | . | TRBJ2-1 | . | TRBV13
TGCGCCAACCTGAGCTCCTATAATTCACCCCTCCACTTT | CANLSSYNSPLHF | 13 | . | TRBJ1-6 | . | TRBV5-1
TGCGCCAGCAGCCTAGACAGGTTCGACGAGCAGTACTTC | CASSLDRFDEQYF | 13 | . | TRBJ2-7 | . | TRBV5-1
TGTGCCAGCAGCTTAATGGGCGGGGGCAACAATGAGCAGTTCTTC | CASSLMGGGNNEQFF | 15 | . | TRBJ2-1 | few | TRBV7-3
TGTGCCAGCAGCTTAGAAGCGGACTATTCACCCCTCCACTTT | CASSLEADYSPLHF | 14 | . | TRBJ1-6 | . | TRBV7-6